The rows below give T cell receptor beta chains drawn from one sample of a study of blood T cell repertoires in COVID-19. TCRdb keeps only in-frame clones here, not all; method: immunoSEQ multiplex PCR. The repertoire holds around 150,000 clones, with over 80% as singletons. Sequencing input: PBMCs or T cells enriched from blood (not recorded which). These receptors all stem from a woman aged 60-75 years who had recovered from COVID-19. The conserved cysteine and the conserved F or W are not part of the CDR3 here. Clone size, where shown, is once, few, many, or a class for clones that have expanded.

abundance	j_gene	v_gene	CDR3aa
-	TRBJ2-7	TRBV6-1	ASSEWGLAGSHEQY
once	TRBJ2-5	TRBV30	AWSVGTSGGARETQY
-	TRBJ1-2	TRBV5-1	ASSPGQVNYGYT
once	TRBJ2-5	TRBV7-7	ASSFQEEETQY
-	TRBJ1-6	TRBV30	AREGDRGSPLH
-	TRBJ1-2	TRBV27	ASSLSFLGTGGVVNYGYT
-	TRBJ1-1	TRBV7-3	ASSQGNTEAF
-	TRBJ2-1	TRBV15	ATSRSSSVSNEQF
-	TRBJ2-7	TRBV7-8	ASSTGTVAYYEQY
-	TRBJ2-1	TRBV7-6	ASSLAHSRGPIGDEQF
few	TRBJ2-5	TRBV4-1	ASSQRDWRETQY
-	TRBJ1-6	TRBV15	ATSRGGGDTYNSPLH
-	TRBJ2-5	TRBV29-1	SAGQGRETQY
-	TRBJ1-5	TRBV6-1	ASSERQDLSNQPQH
-	TRBJ2-7	TRBV11-1	ASSLTSGSSEQY
few	TRBJ2-1	TRBV18	ASSPEGLEYSYNEQF
-	TRBJ1-2	TRBV3-1/TRBV3-2	ASSQELAPIYGYT
-	TRBJ2-5	TRBV27	ASSLSSRAWTQY
-	TRBJ1-1	TRBV27	ASSFLGQGRVNTEAF
-	TRBJ2-7	TRBV7-8	ASSLLSVTGRDEQY
-	TRBJ1-2	TRBV5-6	ASSPFDRPEARYT
-	TRBJ2-3	TRBV25-1	ASRRTGADTQY
-	TRBJ1-1	TRBV5-1	ASSPQDRNTEAF
few	TRBJ1-3	TRBV6-5	ASRSPRSSGNTIY
few	TRBJ1-6	TRBV30	AWVQGTVNSPLH
once	TRBJ2-2	TRBV5-4	ASRNRDRHAGELF
-	TRBJ1-6	TRBV30	AWDRAGSPLH
-	TRBJ2-2	TRBV5-1	ASSLPGELF
-	TRBJ2-5	TRBV15	ATRGTEETQY